The source of this TCR beta chain is a study of siplizumab effects on memory and regulatory T cells. Findings of the study overall: There were only a minor fraction of alloreactive clones that mapped to unstimulated subsets.

The CDR3 is made up of 15 amino acids. The V gene lost 5 bases and the J gene lost 0 bases, with 14 bases spanning the gap. Germline CDR1 MNHEY, CDR2 SMNVEV (reference sequence). As to this clone: The antigen is undetermined.

Using immunoSEQ multiplex PCR, the repertoire was profiled, and TCRdb retains in-frame clones only, with some absent. Here the sample spans around 100,000 clones, around 90% being singletons. The clonotype originates from a human donor in good health. The chain combines TRBV27 with TRBJ2-7; a possible D gene is TRBD2 (6 bases). The sequencing sample was made of non-Treg CD4+ T cells sorted from blood. The CDR3 spells CASSGAGWYSYEQYF. In DNA form, the CDR3 reads TGTGCCAGCAGTGGGGCGGGATGGTACTCCTACGAGCAGTACTTC.